This T cell receptor beta chain was profiled in a study of blood T cell repertoires in COVID-19 (TCRdb year 2020). Context from the whole study: Samples from collaborators originated in the United States, Italy and Spain and spanned both the acute and convalescent phases of COVID-19. A freely available public database, intended as a resource for researchers studying the immune response to SARS-CoV-2, is where the repertoires were released. Sample metadata almost always included a de-identified subject ID, COVID-19 status, age in years and sex. Where HLA class I and class II types were available, the types were taken from metadata supplied by the sample provider, not from assay-based typing. The samples were drawn from two sources: the first 160 participants of the ongoing ImmuneRACE study, and fewer than 1,500 subjects contributed by 6 global collaborators. Deeply sampled blood TCRbeta repertoires from subjects exposed to, actively infected with, or recovered from COVID-19 were included in the dataset. The material from the prospective study consisted of cDNA or gDNA derived from T cells, B-cell-depleted T cells, or PBMCs.

One collaborating source in Seattle enrolled patients during active infection and followed them longitudinally through the course of disease. Each collaborating institution followed its own protocols to collect whole blood in K2EDTA tubes. Collaborator samples were shipped for TCRbeta analysis as frozen whole blood, isolated PBMCs, or DNA extracted from either sample type. The immunoSEQ Assay, a bias-controlled multiplex PCR, was used to amplify TCRbeta CDR3 regions from genomic DNA. The authors' pipeline ran thus. Within the assay, amplification of reference gene primers was used to estimate how many nucleated cells each sample contained. To quantify the absolute abundance of each unique TCRbeta CDR3 rearrangement, sequence reads were collapsed and filtered. Productive Simpson clonality was computed per sample as the square root of Simpson's diversity index over productive rearrangements. The source is immuneACCESS, and TCRdb retained only in-frame sequences with V and J called. Part of the clones is not carried over; for the studies checked, unresolved V genes explain less than half of this, and the remainder is unexplained. V and J calls plus clone size are reproduced from that table; the DNA served to infer D and trimming. The sample table shows about 170,000 clones, and around four fifths are seen once. The ten largest clones add up to around 8.4% of the sample.

Overall study results and their limits: The amount of clinical and demographic metadata varied by source and participant and was provided uncurated.

Based on the germline V gene (reference sequence), the CDR1 and CDR2 sequences are PRHDT and FYEKMQ. V is pared back by 4 bases and J by 4 bases, with 14 bases lying between the germline termini. From cysteine to phenylalanine, the CDR3 is 15 amino acids long. Here the CDR3 DNA is all that survives: 45 bases in frame from base 1. Concerning this clone itself: Which antigen it targets is not known. No base quality information exists; no much larger clone differs at one position.

This receptor was obtained from a woman older than 75 with COVID-19, enrolled during active disease. Rearrangement joined TRBV13 to TRBJ1-3, with the D gene call left open. Material for sequencing was peripheral blood. The DNA sequence is TGTGCCAGCAGCTCGAGCGGGGTAGCCGGAAACACCATATATTTT. The encoded protein is CASSSSGVAGNTIYF.